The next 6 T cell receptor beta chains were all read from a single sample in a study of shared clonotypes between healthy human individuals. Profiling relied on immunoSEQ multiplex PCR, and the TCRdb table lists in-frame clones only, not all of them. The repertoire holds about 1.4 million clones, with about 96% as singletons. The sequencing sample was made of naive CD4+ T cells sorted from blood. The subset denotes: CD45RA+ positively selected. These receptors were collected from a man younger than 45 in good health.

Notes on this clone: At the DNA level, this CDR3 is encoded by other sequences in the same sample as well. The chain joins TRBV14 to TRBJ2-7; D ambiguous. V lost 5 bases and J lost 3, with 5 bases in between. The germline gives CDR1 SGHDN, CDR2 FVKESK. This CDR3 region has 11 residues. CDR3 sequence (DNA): TGTGCCAGCAGCTTAGGCTACGAGCAGTACTTC. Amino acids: CASSLGYEQYF.

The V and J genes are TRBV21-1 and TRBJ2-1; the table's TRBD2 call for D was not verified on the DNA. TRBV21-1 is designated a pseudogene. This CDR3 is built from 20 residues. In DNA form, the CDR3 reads TGTGCCAGCAGCAAAGAAGAAGGGAGGCTACTAGCGGGAGGAAACAATGAGCAGTTCTTC. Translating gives CASSKEEGRLLAGGNNEQFF.

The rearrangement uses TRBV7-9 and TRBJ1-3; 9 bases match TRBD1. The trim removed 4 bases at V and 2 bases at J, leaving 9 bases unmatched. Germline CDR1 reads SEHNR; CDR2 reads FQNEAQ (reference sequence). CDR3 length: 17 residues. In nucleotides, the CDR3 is TGTGCCAGCAGCTCCAGAGGACAGGGGTTACCTGGAAACACCATATATTTT. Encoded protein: CASSSRGQGLPGNTIYF.

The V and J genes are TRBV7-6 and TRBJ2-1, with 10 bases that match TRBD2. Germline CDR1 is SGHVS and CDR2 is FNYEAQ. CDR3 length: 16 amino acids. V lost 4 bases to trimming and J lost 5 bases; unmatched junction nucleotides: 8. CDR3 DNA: TGTGCCAGCAGCTCCCTTAGCGGGAGGACAAACAATGAGCAGTTCTTC. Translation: CASSSLSGRTNNEQFF.

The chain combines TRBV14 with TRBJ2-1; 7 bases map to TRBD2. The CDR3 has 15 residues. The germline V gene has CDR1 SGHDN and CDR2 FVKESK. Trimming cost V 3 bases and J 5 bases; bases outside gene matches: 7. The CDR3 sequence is CASSHPLAEDNEQFF. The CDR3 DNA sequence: TGTGCCAGCAGCCATCCCCTAGCGGAAGACAATGAGCAGTTCTTC.

The CDR3 coding sequence is TGTGCCAGCTTTCCCGGGACAGGGGAACTTGGCTACACCTTC. Residues: CASFPGTGELGYTF. The chain couples TRBV18 to TRBJ1-2; TRBD1 matches 10 bases. CDR3 length equals 14 residues. Germline CDR1 is KGHSH and CDR2 is LQKENI. The V and J ends lost 7 bases and 7 bases, in that order; junction bases with no gene match: 9.